These 11 T cell receptor beta chains were sequenced from one sample in a study of T cells after yellow fever vaccination. TCRdb reprocessed the 5' RACE reads via MiXCR and lists one record per CDR3 protein. Seen here are a few hundred thousand distinct CDR3 sequences, 6.8% observed once, and the top ten hold 18%. Sequenced here: PBMCs, sampled roughly 45 days after the first yellow fever vaccination. The receptors here all came from a man aged 18 to 29 who received the YFV17D yellow fever vaccine.

This rearrangement joins TRBV28 to TRBJ1-1, with D unresolved. The CDR3 totals 13 residues. CDR1 is MDHEN, CDR2 SYDVKM, per germline. With 7 bases removed from V and 1 base from J, the gap between germline ends came to 10 bases. This chain's CDR3 is CASKSTPNTEAFF. The CDR3 bases are TGTGCCAGCAAATCGACTCCGAACACTGAAGCTTTCTTT.

In its sample, this clonotype was seen a few times. This chain joins TRBV6-2 or TRBV6-3 and TRBJ2-1; 12 bases match TRBD1. The CDR3 length is 15 residues. V lost 8 bases and J lost 9; bases outside the gene matches: 11. Germline V CDR1 and CDR2: MNHEY, SVGEGT. As DNA, the CDR3 is TGTGCCAGCTTACGAGACGGGACAGGGGGCGCTGAGCAGTTCTTC. It codes for CASLRDGTGGAEQFF.

This clonotype has a handful of counts. The gene calls are TRBV10-3 and TRBJ2-5; the D gene is possibly TRBD2 (6 bases). The CDR3 totals 14 residues. Germline values: CDR1 ENHRY, CDR2 SYGVKD. Trimming took 6 bases from V and 4 from J, leaving 15 bases between them. CDR3 nucleotides: TGTGCCATCAGACCAAGCTCCGGGGGAGAGACCCAGTACTTC. It translates to CAIRPSSGGETQYF.

This clonotype was picked up a small number of times. This chain links TRBV19 with TRBJ1-5; D is perhaps TRBD1 (5 bases). V dropped 6 bases and J dropped 2 bases, with 5 bases sitting between them. Germline CDR1 LNHDA, CDR2 SQIVND (reference sequence). CDR3 length: 12 amino acids. The CDR3 DNA reads as TGTGCCAGTAGACAGGGCAATCAGCCCCAGCATTTT. It translates to CASRQGNQPQHF.

The rearrangement uses TRBV12-3 or TRBV12-4 and TRBJ2-1; D unresolved. CDR3 length: 13 residues. V lost 8 bases and J lost 4, with 12 bases in between. CDR3 bases: TGTGCCAGCTCCTCTTCTAAGTACAATGAGCAGTTCTTC. It codes for CASSSSKYNEQFF.

The chain carries TRBV20-1 and TRBJ2-3; D unresolved. The V end was cut by 2 bases, the J end by 0 bases, with 3 bases between. This CDR3 has 12 amino acids. Germline CDR1 is DFQATT and CDR2 is SNEGSKA (reference sequence). CDR3 in DNA: TGCAGTGCTAGACGTAGCACAGATACGCAGTATTTT. Protein product: CSARRSTDTQYF.

This chain connects TRBV12-3 or TRBV12-4 to TRBJ1-1; no firm D call. This CDR3 is built from 13 residues. Trimming stripped 3 bases from V and 4 bases from J, with 9 bases between. In nucleotides, the CDR3 is TGTGCCAGCAGTTTTTCCCCGTCCACTGAAGCTTTCTTT. This gives the protein CASSFSPSTEAFF.

The V and J genes are TRBV24-1 and TRBJ2-1; 12 bases are a match to TRBD2. J lost 6 bases, V lost 0 bases, and 2 bases had no gene match. Germline V gene data show CDR1 as KGHDR and CDR2 as SFDVKD. The CDR3 is made up of 16 amino acids. The chain's CDR3 is CATSDLRLAGANEQFF. The CDR3 DNA reads TGTGCCACCAGTGATTTGAGACTAGCGGGGGCCAATGAGCAGTTCTTC.

The sample holds a few counts of this clonotype. V usage is TRBV13 and J usage is TRBJ1-5, with 8 nucleotides matching TRBD1. The CDR3 contains 16 residues. V dropped 0 bases and J dropped 0; count of bases not matched to a gene: 1. In germline, CDR1 is PRHDT, CDR2 FYEKMQ (reference sequence). The CDR3 loop reads CASSLGQGASNQPQHF. CDR3 bases: TGTGCCAGCAGCTTAGGCCAGGGGGCTAGCAATCAGCCCCAGCATTTT.

This chain joins TRBV12-3 or TRBV12-4 and TRBJ1-3; no firm D call. V shed 8 bases and J shed 3 bases, with 11 bases lying between them. CDR3 length equals 13 residues. CDR3 residues: CASLGGFGNTIYF. Written as DNA, the CDR3 is TGTGCCAGCCTTGGAGGCTTTGGAAACACCATATATTTT.

This clonotype was seen a handful of times. The chain uses TRBV7-8 and TRBJ2-1; 11 bases line up with TRBD2. CDR1 is SGHVS, CDR2 FQNEAQ, per germline. CDR3 length: 13 amino acids. Trimming cost V 6 bases and J 5 bases; bases outside gene matches: 0. The CDR3 DNA reads TGTGCCAGCAGGACTAGCGGGAACAATGAGCAGTTCTTC. Encoded protein: CASRTSGNNEQFF.